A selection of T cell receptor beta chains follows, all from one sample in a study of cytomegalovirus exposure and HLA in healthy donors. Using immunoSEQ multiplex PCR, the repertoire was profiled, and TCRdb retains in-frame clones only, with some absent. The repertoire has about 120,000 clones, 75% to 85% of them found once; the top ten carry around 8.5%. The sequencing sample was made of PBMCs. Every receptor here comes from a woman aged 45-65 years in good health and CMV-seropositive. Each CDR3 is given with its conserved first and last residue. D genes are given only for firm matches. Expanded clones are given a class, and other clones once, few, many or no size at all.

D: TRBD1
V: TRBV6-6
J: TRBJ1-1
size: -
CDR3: CASSYSGGNTEAFF
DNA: TGTGCCAGCAGTTACTCAGGGGGCAACACTGAAGCTTTCTTT

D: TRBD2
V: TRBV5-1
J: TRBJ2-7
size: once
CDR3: CASSLPFSGSSYEQYF
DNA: TGCGCCAGCAGCTTGCCCTTTAGCGGGAGTTCCTACGAGCAGTACTTC

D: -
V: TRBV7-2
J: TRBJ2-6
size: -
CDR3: CASSLVGSSGANVLTF
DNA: TGTGCCAGCAGCTTAGTTGGGAGCTCTGGGGCCAACGTCCTGACTTTC

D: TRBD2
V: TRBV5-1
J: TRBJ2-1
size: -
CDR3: CASSLAALAGGNEQFF
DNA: TGCGCCAGCAGCTTGGCCGCACTAGCGGGGGGCAATGAGCAGTTCTTC

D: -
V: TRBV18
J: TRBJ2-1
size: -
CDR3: CASSPSMVGTYNEQFF
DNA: TGTGCCAGCTCACCAAGTATGGTCGGGACCTACAATGAGCAGTTCTTC

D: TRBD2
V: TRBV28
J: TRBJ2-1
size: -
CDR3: CAAGLAGAQSSYNEQFF
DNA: TGTGCAGCTGGGCTAGCGGGGGCCCAAAGCTCCTACAATGAGCAGTTCTTC

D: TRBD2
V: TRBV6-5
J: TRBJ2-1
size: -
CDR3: CGAGGPKVGNEQFF
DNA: TGCGGAGCGGGAGGGCCCAAGGTAGGCAATGAGCAGTTCTTC

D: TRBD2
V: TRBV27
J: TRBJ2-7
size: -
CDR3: CASSSGTSGRGNEQYF
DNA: TGTGCCAGCAGCTCCGGGACTAGCGGGAGAGGGAACGAGCAGTACTTC

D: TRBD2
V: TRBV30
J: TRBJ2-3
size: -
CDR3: CAWSVGGTSTDTQYF
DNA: TGTGCCTGGAGTGTGGGGGGGACTAGCACAGATACGCAGTATTTT

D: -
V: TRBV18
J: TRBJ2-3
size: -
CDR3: CASSPQDYTTTQYF
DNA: TGTGCCAGCTCACCACAGGACTACACAACTACGCAGTATTTT

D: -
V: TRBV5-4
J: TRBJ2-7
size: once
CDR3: CASSHPGEGNSYEQYF
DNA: TGTGCCAGCAGCCATCCCGGGGAAGGAAACTCCTACGAGCAGTACTTC

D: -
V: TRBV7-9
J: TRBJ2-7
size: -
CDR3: CASSLTTGTLGYEQYF
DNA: TGTGCCAGCAGCTTAACCACAGGGACACTAGGGTACGAGCAGTACTTC

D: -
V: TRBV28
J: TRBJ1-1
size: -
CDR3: CASSRPTGLGTEAFF
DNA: TGTGCCAGCAGTCGACCTACAGGGCTGGGGACTGAAGCTTTCTTT

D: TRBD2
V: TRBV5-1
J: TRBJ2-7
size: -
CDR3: CASSPVAGGGPYEQYF
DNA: TGCGCCAGCAGCCCGGTAGCGGGAGGGGGCCCCTACGAGCAGTACTTC

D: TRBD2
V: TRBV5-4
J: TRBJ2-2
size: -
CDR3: CASSLKTSGNTGELFF
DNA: TGTGCCAGCAGCTTGAAAACTAGCGGGAACACCGGGGAGCTGTTTTTT

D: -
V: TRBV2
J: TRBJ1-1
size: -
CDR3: CASALGRDTEAFF
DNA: TGTGCCAGCGCCTTGGGGAGAGACACTGAAGCTTTCTTT

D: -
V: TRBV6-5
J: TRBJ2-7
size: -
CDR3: CASSLQTGRYEQYF
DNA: TGTGCCAGCAGTCTTCAGACAGGGAGGTACGAGCAGTACTTC